Listed below are T cell receptor beta chains from one sample, sequenced in a study of blood T cell repertoires in COVID-19. The data were produced by immunoSEQ multiplex PCR, yet TCRdb's version contains in-frame clones alone and is incomplete. This table holds under 35,000 clones, approximately 90% found once. Sequenced: peripheral blood. The receptors come from a human donor in a cohort sampled during active COVID-19. Each CDR3 is given with its conserved first and last residue. A D gene is named only where the DNA matches it firmly. A row's size may be missing; if present it is once, few, many or a size class.

NA	TRBV20-1	TRBJ1-4	NA	TGCAGTGCTAGTGCCGACAGCCCTACGAATGAAAAACTGTTTTTT	CSASADSPTNEKLFF
NA	TRBV4-3	TRBJ2-3	NA	TGCGCCAGCAGCCAAGATGGCGTGAGCGCAAAGCAGTATTTT	CASSQDGVSAKQYF
NA	TRBV7-8	TRBJ2-2	large	TGTGCCAGCAGCTTAGGAACAGGTTACGCCGGGGAGCTGTTTTTT	CASSLGTGYAGELFF
TRBD2	TRBV29-1	TRBJ2-5	NA	TGCAGCGTTGTTGGTAGCGGGGTTGTAGAGACCCAGTACTTC	CSVVGSGVVETQYF
NA	TRBV30	TRBJ1-2	NA	TGTGCCTGGAGAGTGGAAGAGCCGGGGTATGGCTACACCTTC	CAWRVEEPGYGYTF
TRBD2	TRBV19	TRBJ2-5	NA	TGTGCCAGTAGTATTGGTCTTGGGAGGGGCCAGTACCAAGAGACCCAGTACTTC	CASSIGLGRGQYQETQYF
TRBD1	TRBV27	TRBJ2-7	NA	TGTGCCAGCAGTTTGAGGACAGGGACCTACGAGCAGTACTTC	CASSLRTGTYEQYF
NA	TRBV20-1	TRBJ2-7	NA	TGCAGAGCAGGGGGGCCCTACGAGCAGTACTTC	CRAGGPYEQYF
TRBD1	TRBV5-1	TRBJ2-5	NA	TGCGCAACTACCGACAGGGCCGGAGAGACCCAGTACTTC	CATTDRAGETQYF
NA	TRBV12-5	TRBJ1-5	NA	TGTGCTAGTGGTTTGGGAGAGAATAGCAATCAGCCCCAGCATTTT	CASGLGENSNQPQHF
NA	TRBV19	TRBJ2-4	NA	TGTGCCAGTAGTATGATTAGCGGCGGCAAAAACATTCAGTACTTC	CASSMISGGKNIQYF
NA	TRBV10-3	TRBJ2-3	NA	TGTGCCATCGAGGCAGCTAGCACAGATACGCAGTATTTT	CAIEAASTDTQYF
TRBD1	TRBV19	TRBJ1-5	NA	TGTGCCAGTAGCCGTACCCCAGGGGGCGGCAATCAGCCCCAGCATTTT	CASSRTPGGGNQPQHF
TRBD1	TRBV3-1/TRBV3-2	TRBJ1-3	NA	TGTGCCAGCAGCCAAGGGACAGGGGTACTTGGAAACACCATATATTTT	CASSQGTGVLGNTIYF
TRBD1	TRBV28	TRBJ2-5	NA	TGTGCCAGCAGTTCGCCGGGACAGGGGAGAGAGACCCAGTACTTC	CASSSPGQGRETQYF
NA	TRBV7-9	TRBJ2-1	NA	TGTGCCAGCAGCCCCTGGGCGAGGGTCGGCTCCTACAATGAGCAGTTCTTC	CASSPWARVGSYNEQFF
NA	TRBV28	TRBJ2-3	NA	TGTGCCAGCAGTACCCGGGGGGCCCGCTCCTCTAGCACAGATACGCAGTATTTT	CASSTRGARSSSTDTQYF
TRBD2	TRBV2	TRBJ2-1	NA	TGTGCCAGCAGTGAAACGCAGCGGGGGGGCTTCTACAATGAGCAGTTCTTC	CASSETQRGGFYNEQFF
NA	TRBV5-5	TRBJ2-7	once	TGTGCCAGCAGCGGAGGGACCGCAAGTTCCTACGAGCAGTACTTC	CASSGGTASSYEQYF
NA	TRBV29-1	TRBJ2-2	NA	TGCAGCGCCAGGGGAAGTCCCACCGGGGAGCTGTTTTTT	CSARGSPTGELFF
NA	TRBV2	TRBJ1-2	NA	TGTGCCAGCAGCCAGGGGTATGGCTACACCTTC	CASSQGYGYTF
TRBD1	TRBV7-8	TRBJ2-2	NA	TGTGCCAGCAGCCGAGACAGGGGAGGAGACACCGGGGAGCTGTTTTTT	CASSRDRGGDTGELFF
NA	TRBV19	TRBJ1-1	NA	TGTGCCAGTAGTACCTTCGGGAAGGGGGGGACTGAAGCTTTCTTT	CASSTFGKGGTEAFF
TRBD1	TRBV20-1	TRBJ2-1	NA	TGCAGTGCGCGACAGGGTAATGAGCAGTTCTTC	CSARQGNEQFF
TRBD2	TRBV19	TRBJ2-7	NA	TGTGCCAGTAGTGTAACCGGGACTAGGGGCGACGAGCAGTACTTC	CASSVTGTRGDEQYF
NA	TRBV25-1	TRBJ1-4	NA	TGTGCCAGCAGTGAGGTGGCGACAAATGAAAAACTGTTTTTT	CASSEVATNEKLFF
TRBD2	TRBV9	TRBJ2-2	NA	TGTGCCAGCACCCGGAGTAGCGGGGAGAACACCGGGGAGCTGTTTTTT	CASTRSSGENTGELFF
NA	TRBV5-1	TRBJ2-3	NA	TGCGCCAGCAGCTTGGGCGGCGGGGGCTCCCTAAGGACAGATACGCAGTATTTT	CASSLGGGGSLRTDTQYF
NA	TRBV7-9	TRBJ1-6	NA	TGTGCCAGCAGCTTAACCCGGTGGAGCTCCTATAATTCACCCCTCCACTTT	CASSLTRWSSYNSPLHF
NA	TRBV2	TRBJ1-1	NA	TGTGCCAGCAGTGAATCCCGAGGAGGACTGAACACTGAAGCTTTCTTT	CASSESRGGLNTEAFF
TRBD1	TRBV6-4	TRBJ2-3	medium-sized	TGTGCCAGCAGTGAGGGGACAGGGGGCGCAGATACGCAGTATTTT	CASSEGTGGADTQYF
NA	TRBV3-1/TRBV3-2	TRBJ1-4	NA	TGTGCCAGCAGCCAAGATCGAGGGGAGGGGAATGAAAAACTGTTTTTT	CASSQDRGEGNEKLFF
TRBD2	TRBV3-1/TRBV3-2	TRBJ2-5	NA	TGTGCCAGCAGCCAAGGCGGGGGGACCCAAGAGACCCAGTACTTC	CASSQGGGTQETQYF